The clone carrying this T cell receptor beta chain appeared many times. What it binds is not known. This entry belongs to a study of response to subunit inactivated influenza vaccine. Study outcomes and limitations: That few new T cells are recruited by each seasonal influenza vaccination was the authors' suggestion.

TCRdb called the RT-PCR reads again in MiXCR, with one record for every CDR3 protein. The data hold 650,000 to 800,000 distinct CDR3 sequences, with about 14% observed a single time. Germline values: CDR1 LGHNA, CDR2 YNFKEQ. V shed 3 bases, J shed 3 bases, and the junction held 6 bases outside the gene matches. This CDR3 has 15 amino acids. This specimen consisted of PBMCs from blood, obtained less than 15 days before vaccination. V gene TRBV4-2 combines with J gene TRBJ2-7; 9 nucleotides agree with TRBD1. The sequence came from a man in his forties or fifties who received an inactivated influenza vaccine. The CDR3 DNA follows: TGTGCCAGCAGCCAGGGACAGGGACGCGGCTACGAGCAGTACTTC. As protein: CASSQGQGRGYEQYF.